Below, one TCR beta chain is given with its context. This entry comes from a study of blood T cell repertoires in COVID-19. The overall study: PBMCs, B-cell-depleted T cells, or T cells provided the cDNA or gDNA that made up the material.

V shed 0 bases and J shed 4 bases, with 21 bases lying between them. The CDR3 is 18 residues long. Sequencing was performed with immunoSEQ multiplex PCR; in TCRdb, only in-frame clones are kept and a portion is missing. The sample comprises approximately 240,000 clones, 75% to 95% of which are singletons, and 1.5% to 2% rests with the top ten. The TCR originated in a woman under 30 who had recovered from COVID-19. The chain carries TRBV23-1 and TRBJ2-5; weak D call: TRBD1 (6 bases). TRBV23-1 is placed among ORFs of uncertain function. Sequenced: PBMCs or T cells enriched from blood (not recorded which). In nucleotides, the CDR3 is TGCGCCAGCAGTCAATCGAATCGAGGGGGATTTTGTTCAGAGACCCAGTACTTC. Protein: CASSQSNRGGFCSETQYF.